The rows below give T cell receptor beta chains drawn from one sample of a study of shared clonotypes between healthy human individuals. TCRdb's table, derived via immunoSEQ multiplex PCR, lists solely in-frame clones and lacks some. Of approximately 720,000 clones listed, about 90% are singletons. The sample comprised naive CD8+ T cells sorted from blood. These receptors all come from a man aged 25 to 45 in good health. Both conserved end residues are part of each CDR3. D genes are given only for firm matches. A row's size may be missing; if present it is once, few, many or a size class.

cdr3_nt cdr3_aa j_call d_call cdr3_length clone_size v_call
TGTGCCAGCAGCGACATCACCGGCTACACCTTC CASSDITGYTF TRBJ1-2 NA 11 few TRBV9
TGTGCCAGCAAGGGTGGGACTAGCGAGTTCTTC CASKGGTSEFF TRBJ2-1 TRBD2 11 NA TRBV27
TGTGCCAGCGGATATCCGGGCCAACTGACCCAGTACTTC CASGYPGQLTQYF TRBJ2-5 NA 13 NA TRBV6-5
TGTGCCAGCAGCTTTAATCCTCACCGGGACTATAGAGACGAGCAGTACTTC CASSFNPHRDYRDEQYF TRBJ2-7 TRBD2 17 NA TRBV5-5
TGTGCCAGCAGTTTTTACCGGGGCCCCTACAATGAGCAGTTCTTC CASSFYRGPYNEQFF TRBJ2-1 NA 15 NA TRBV27
TGCAGCGTTGAAGGGATGCGCGGGAGGGCCTCGTACAATGAGCAGTTCTTC CSVEGMRGRASYNEQFF TRBJ2-1 TRBD2 17 once TRBV29-1
TGTGCCAGCAGCCCAAAGGGTGGGCAGATCTACGAGCAGTACTTC CASSPKGGQIYEQYF TRBJ2-7 NA 15 many TRBV7-9
TGTGCCAGCAGCGTAGCCCAGAATTACGAGCAGTACTTC CASSVAQNYEQYF TRBJ2-7 NA 13 NA TRBV9
TGTGCCAGCAGCTTAGAGGGTGGGAGGCTCACCTACGAGCAGTACTTC CASSLEGGRLTYEQYF TRBJ2-7 NA 16 NA TRBV7-2
TGTGCCAGCAGTGACGCGGGTGGGGGGAATACGCAGTATTTT CASSDAGGGNTQYF TRBJ2-3 NA 14 once TRBV2
TGTGCCAGTGCCGGGACAGAGAACACCGGGGAGCTGTTTTTT CASAGTENTGELFF TRBJ2-2 TRBD1 14 NA TRBV19
TGTGCCAGCAGCTCGGGGGGGCTTAAACTGGATACGCAGTATTTT CASSSGGLKLDTQYF TRBJ2-3 TRBD2 15 NA TRBV5-5
TGTGCCAGCAGCTTAGGGGGCACAGATACGCAGTATTTT CASSLGGTDTQYF TRBJ2-3 NA 13 NA TRBV13
TGTGCCACCAGCACTCCGGGACAGGGCATATCCGCCTACGAGCAGTACTTC CATSTPGQGISAYEQYF TRBJ2-7 TRBD1 17 NA TRBV15
TGTGCCATCAGTGAGTCTATTGGACAGGTGAACACTGAAGCTTTCTTT CAISESIGQVNTEAFF TRBJ1-1 TRBD1 16 NA TRBV10-3